This paragraph covers one TCR beta chain sequence. Germline CDR1 is SGHRS and CDR2 is YFSETQ. The junction had 9 bases not matched to a gene; V was cut back by 6 bases and J by 7 bases. This CDR3 region has 14 residues. Under the authors' procedure: Quantification of nucleated cells was approximated via reference gene primer amplification. Measured with immunoSEQ multiplex PCR; TCRdb has only the in-frame clones, and not every one. V and J calls and clone size are given by that table; D and trimming were obtained from the DNA. The data show 200,000 to 300,000 clones, less than 90% seen once. The data were taken from a study of blood T cell repertoires in COVID-19. Study summary: Sites in the United States, Italy and Spain provided acute and convalescent COVID-19 samples. Sources were T cells, B-cell-depleted T cells, or PBMCs; the material itself was cDNA or gDNA.

The sequencing input was peripheral blood. This rearrangement joins TRBV5-1 to TRBJ2-1; 8 nucleotides match TRBD1. The sequence was obtained from a middle-aged woman who had recovered from COVID-19. As DNA, the CDR3 is TGCGCCAGCATCCTTGGAACAGGGGGGAATGAGCAGTTCTTC. The encoded protein is CASILGTGGNEQFF.